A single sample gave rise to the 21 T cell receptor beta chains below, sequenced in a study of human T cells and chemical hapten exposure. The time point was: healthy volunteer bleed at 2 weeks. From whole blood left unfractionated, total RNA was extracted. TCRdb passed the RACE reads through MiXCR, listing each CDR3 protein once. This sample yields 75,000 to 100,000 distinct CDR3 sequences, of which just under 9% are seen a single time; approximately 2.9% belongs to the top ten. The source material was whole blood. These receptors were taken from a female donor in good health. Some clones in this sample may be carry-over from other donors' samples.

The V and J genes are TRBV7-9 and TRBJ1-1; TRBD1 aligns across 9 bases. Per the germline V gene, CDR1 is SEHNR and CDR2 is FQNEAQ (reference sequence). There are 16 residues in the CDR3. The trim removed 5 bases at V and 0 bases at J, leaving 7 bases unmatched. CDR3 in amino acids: CASSHPGQGLNTEAFF. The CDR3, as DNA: TGTGCCAGCAGCCATCCGGGACAGGGATTGAACACTGAAGCTTTCTTT.

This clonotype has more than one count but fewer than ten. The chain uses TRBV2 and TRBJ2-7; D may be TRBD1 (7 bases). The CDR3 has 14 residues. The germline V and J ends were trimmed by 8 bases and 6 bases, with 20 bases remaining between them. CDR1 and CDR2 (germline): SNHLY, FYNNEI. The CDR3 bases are TGTGCCAGCGGCGTGAGGGGGCACGGGGGCGAGCAGTACTTC. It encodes CASGVRGHGGEQYF.

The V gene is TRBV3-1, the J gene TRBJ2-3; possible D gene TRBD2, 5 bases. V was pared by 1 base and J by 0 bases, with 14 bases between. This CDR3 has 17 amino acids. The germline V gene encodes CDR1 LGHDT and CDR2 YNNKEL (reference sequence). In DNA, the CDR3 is TGTGCCAGCAGCCAAGGGAGGCCGGGTGCGAGCACAGATACGCAGTATTTT. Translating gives CASSQGRPGASTDTQYF.

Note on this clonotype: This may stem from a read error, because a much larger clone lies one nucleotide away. The CDR3 region is CDSSVSGQPQHF. DNA for the CDR3: TGTGACAGCAGCGTTTCAGGTCAGCCCCAGCATTTT. V is TRBV12-3 or TRBV12-4 and J is TRBJ1-5, with unresolved D. This CDR3 region has 12 residues.

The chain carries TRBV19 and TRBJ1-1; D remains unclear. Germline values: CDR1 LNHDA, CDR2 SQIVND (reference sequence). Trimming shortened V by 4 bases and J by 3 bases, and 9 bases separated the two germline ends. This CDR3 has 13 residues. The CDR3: CASSTPPDTEAFF. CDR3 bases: TGTGCCAGTAGTACCCCCCCGGACACTGAAGCTTTCTTT.

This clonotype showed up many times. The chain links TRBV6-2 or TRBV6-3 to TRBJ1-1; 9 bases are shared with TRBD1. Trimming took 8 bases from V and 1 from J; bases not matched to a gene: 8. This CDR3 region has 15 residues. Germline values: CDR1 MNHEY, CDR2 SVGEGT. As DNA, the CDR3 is TGTGCCAGCTTCAGGGGGACAGGGACGAACACTGAAGCTTTCTTT. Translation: CASFRGTGTNTEAFF.

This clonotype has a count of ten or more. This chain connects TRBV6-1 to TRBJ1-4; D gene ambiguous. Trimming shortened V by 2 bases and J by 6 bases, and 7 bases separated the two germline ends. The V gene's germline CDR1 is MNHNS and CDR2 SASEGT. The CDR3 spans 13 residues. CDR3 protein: CASSEFSYEKLFF. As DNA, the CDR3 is TGTGCCAGCAGTGAATTCTCTTATGAAAAACTGTTTTTT.

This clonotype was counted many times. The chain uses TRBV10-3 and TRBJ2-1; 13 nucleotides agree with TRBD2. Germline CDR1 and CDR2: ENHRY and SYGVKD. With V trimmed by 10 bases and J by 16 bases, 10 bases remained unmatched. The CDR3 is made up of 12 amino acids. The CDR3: CATHEGLAGLFF. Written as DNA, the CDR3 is TGTGCCACCCACGAGGGACTAGCGGGACTTTTCTTC.

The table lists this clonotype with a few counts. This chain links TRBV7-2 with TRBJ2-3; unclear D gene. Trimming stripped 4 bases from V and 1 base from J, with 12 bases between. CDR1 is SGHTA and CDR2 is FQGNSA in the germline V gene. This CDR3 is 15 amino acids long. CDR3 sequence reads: CASSSEWVRTDTQYF. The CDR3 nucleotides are TGTGCCAGCAGCTCCGAGTGGGTGCGCACAGATACGCAGTATTTT.

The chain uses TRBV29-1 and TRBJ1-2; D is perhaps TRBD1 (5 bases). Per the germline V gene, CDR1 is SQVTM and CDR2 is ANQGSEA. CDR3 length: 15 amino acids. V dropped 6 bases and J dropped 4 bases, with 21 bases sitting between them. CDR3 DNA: TGCAGCGTCCTATATACCTTCGACAGAGCCTATGGCTACACCTTC. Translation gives CSVLYTFDRAYGYTF.

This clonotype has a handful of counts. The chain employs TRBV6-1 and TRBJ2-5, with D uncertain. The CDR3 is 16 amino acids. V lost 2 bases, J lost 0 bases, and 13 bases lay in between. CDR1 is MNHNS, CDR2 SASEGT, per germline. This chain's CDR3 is CASSERAVGYQETQYF. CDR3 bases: TGTGCCAGCAGTGAAAGGGCCGTCGGGTACCAAGAGACCCAGTACTTC.

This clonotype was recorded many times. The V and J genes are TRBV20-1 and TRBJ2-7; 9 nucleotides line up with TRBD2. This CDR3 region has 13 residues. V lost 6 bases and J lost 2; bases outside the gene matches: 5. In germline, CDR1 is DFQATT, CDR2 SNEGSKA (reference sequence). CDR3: CSALAGEAYEQYF. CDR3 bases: TGCAGTGCCTTAGCGGGAGAAGCCTACGAGCAGTACTTC.

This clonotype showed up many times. Here the CDR3 DNA reads TGTGCCAGCAGCTTAATCGGAACAGGGTTGGGCAATGAGCAGTTCTTC. This sequence encodes CASSLIGTGLGNEQFF. The V gene is TRBV7-3, the J gene TRBJ2-1, with a possible D match to TRBD1 (6 bases). The CDR3 contains 16 residues. V shed 1 base and J shed 6 bases, with 16 bases lying between them. CDR1 and CDR2 from the germline V gene are SGHTA and FQGTGA.

This chain's CDR3 is CASSKGGDSPLHF. The DNA for the CDR3 is TGTGCCAGCAGCAAAGGAGGGGATTCACCCCTCCACTTT. This chain connects TRBV21-1 to TRBJ1-6; TRBD1 is taken as the D call from the table, unchecked against the DNA. TRBV21-1 is a pseudogene. CDR3 length: 13 amino acids.

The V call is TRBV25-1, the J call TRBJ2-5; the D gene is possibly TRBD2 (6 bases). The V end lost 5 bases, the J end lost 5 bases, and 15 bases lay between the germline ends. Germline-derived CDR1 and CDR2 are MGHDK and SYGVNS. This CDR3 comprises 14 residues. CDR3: CASSPEAGGETQYF. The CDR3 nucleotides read TGTGCCAGCAGTCCCGAGGCAGGAGGGGAGACCCAGTACTTC.

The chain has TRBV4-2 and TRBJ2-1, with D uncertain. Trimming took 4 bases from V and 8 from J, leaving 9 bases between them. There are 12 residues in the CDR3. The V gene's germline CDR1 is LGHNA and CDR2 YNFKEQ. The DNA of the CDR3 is TGTGCCAGCAGCCCCGACTTCGATGAGCAGTTCTTC. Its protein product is CASSPDFDEQFF.

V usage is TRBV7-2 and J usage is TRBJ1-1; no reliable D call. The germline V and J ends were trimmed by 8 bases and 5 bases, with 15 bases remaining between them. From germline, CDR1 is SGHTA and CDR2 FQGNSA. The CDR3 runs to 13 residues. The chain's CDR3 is CASLPRGRTEAFF. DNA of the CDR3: TGTGCCAGCCTCCCCCGAGGGAGGACTGAAGCTTTCTTT.

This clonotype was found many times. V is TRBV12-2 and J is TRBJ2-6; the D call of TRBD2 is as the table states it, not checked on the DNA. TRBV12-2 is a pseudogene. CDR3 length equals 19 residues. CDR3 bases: TGTGCAAGTCGCTTAGTGGGACTCTGGAACTACTCTGGGGCCAACGTCCTGACTTTC. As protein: CASRLVGLWNYSGANVLTF.

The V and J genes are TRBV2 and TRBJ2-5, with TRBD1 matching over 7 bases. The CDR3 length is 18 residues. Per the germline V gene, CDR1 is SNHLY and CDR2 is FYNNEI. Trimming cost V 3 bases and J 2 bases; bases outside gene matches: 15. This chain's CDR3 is CASSETAGTASNQETQYF. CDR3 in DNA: TGTGCCAGCAGTGAGACCGCCGGGACAGCGTCCAATCAAGAGACCCAGTACTTC.

CDR3 sequence: CASSAGLATKNIQYF. In DNA, the CDR3 is TGTGCCAGCAGTGCGGGACTAGCGACCAAAAACATTCAGTACTTC. The chain has TRBV2 and TRBJ2-4; 10 nucleotides align to TRBD2. CDR3 length: 15 residues. Germline assignment: CDR1 SNHLY and CDR2 FYNNEI. Trimming removed 4 bases from V and 2 bases from J; junction bases left unmatched: 2.

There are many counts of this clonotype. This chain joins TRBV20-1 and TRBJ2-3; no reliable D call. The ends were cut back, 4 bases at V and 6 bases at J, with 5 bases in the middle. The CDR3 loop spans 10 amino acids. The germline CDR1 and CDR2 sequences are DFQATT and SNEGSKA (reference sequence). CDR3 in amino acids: CSAKDDTQYF. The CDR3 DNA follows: TGCAGTGCTAAGGACGATACGCAGTATTTT.